This section outlines one TCR beta chain sequence together with its context. What it recognizes is unknown. This sample is drawn from a study of shared clonotypes between healthy human individuals. Overall study results and limits: A generally larger estimated richness was seen in naive subsets than in memory subsets.

Assay: immunoSEQ multiplex PCR; the TCRdb copy retains only in-frame clones and omits some. In the table there are under 2,500,000 clones, 95% of which are singletons. Trimming shortened V by 4 bases and J by 4 bases, and 17 bases separated the two germline ends. CDR3 length: 15 residues. Germline lookup yields CDR1 SGHRS and CDR2 YFSETQ. Sequenced: naive CD4+ T cells sorted from blood. The sample's subset: CD45RA+ positively selected. The chain couples TRBV5-1 to TRBJ2-5, with no clear D. The clonotype comes from a young man in good health. This chain's CDR3 is CASSPRPISGETQYF. The CDR3 DNA reads TGCGCCAGCAGCCCCCGTCCCATATCGGGAGAGACCCAGTACTTC.